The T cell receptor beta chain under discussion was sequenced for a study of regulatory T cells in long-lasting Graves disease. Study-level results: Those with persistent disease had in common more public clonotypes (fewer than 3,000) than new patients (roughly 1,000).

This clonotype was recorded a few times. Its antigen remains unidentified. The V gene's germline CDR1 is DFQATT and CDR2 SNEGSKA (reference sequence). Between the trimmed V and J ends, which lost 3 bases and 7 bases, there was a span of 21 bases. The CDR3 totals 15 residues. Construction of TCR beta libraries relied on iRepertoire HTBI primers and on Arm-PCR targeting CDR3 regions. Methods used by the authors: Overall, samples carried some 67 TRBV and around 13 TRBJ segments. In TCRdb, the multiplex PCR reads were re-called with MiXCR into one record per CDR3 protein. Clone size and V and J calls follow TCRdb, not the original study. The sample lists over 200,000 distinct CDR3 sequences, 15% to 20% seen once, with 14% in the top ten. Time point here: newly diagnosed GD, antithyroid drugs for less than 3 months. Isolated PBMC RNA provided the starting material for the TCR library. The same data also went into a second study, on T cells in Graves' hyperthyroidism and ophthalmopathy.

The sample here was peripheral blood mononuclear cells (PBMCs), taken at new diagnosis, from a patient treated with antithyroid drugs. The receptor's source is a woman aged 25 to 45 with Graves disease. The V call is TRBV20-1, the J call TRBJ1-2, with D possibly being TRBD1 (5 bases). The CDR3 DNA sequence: TGCAGTGCTAGGGGACGACAGCCGACCCTCTCTGGCTACACCTTC. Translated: CSARGRQPTLSGYTF.